This T cell receptor beta chain stems from a study of radiotherapy plus CTLA-4 blockade in lung cancer. This table comes from immunoSEQ multiplex PCR, and its TCRdb copy is limited to in-frame clones, with some not included. The sample has tens of thousands of clones; 70% to 90% are singletons. This clone was observed once. The antigen is not known. Study-wide results and limits: Radiotherapy was combined with ipilimumab, and tumor-derived TCR clones then expanded in blood.

Source: peripheral blood, taken from a patient treated with radiotherapy plus ipilimumab. This TCR came from a human donor with non-small cell lung cancer that progressed on radiotherapy plus ipilimumab.

CDR3 sequence: CSVTGTVNTEAFF. The CDR3 bases are TGCAGCGTAACCGGGACAGTGAACACTGAAGCTTTCTTT. The rearrangement joins TRBV29-1 to TRBJ1-1, with 7 positions matching TRBD1. The CDR3 has 13 residues. The junction had 4 bases not matched to a gene; V was cut back by 6 bases and J by 0 bases. Germline CDR1 SQVTM, CDR2 ANQGSEA.